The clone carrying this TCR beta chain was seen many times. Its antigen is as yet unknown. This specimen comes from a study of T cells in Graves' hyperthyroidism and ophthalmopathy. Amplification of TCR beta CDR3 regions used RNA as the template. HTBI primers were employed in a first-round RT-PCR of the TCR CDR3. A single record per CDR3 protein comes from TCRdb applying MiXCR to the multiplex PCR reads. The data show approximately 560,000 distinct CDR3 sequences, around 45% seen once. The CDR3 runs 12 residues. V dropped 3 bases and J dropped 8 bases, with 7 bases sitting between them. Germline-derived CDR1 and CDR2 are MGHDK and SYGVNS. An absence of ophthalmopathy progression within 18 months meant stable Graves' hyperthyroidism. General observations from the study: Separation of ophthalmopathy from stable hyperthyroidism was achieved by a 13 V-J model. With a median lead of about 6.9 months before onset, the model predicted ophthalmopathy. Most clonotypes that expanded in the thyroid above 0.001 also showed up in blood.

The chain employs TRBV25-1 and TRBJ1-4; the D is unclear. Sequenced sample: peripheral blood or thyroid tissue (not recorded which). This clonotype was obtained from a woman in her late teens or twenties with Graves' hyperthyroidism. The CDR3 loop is CASSDFREKLFF. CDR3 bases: TGTGCCAGCAGTGATTTTCGGGAAAAACTGTTTTTT.